This TCR beta chain was retrieved from a study of T-cell memory formation after mild COVID-19. Study-wide background: Each donor largely had its own TCR clusters. Notes on the study in general: Clones that contracted from day 15 to 85 had balanced CD4/CD8; later expanders were CD4+ biased. Among CD4+ contracting clones, most were CM and EM, and CD8+ ones EMRA.

TCRdb re-analysed the 5' RACE reads in MiXCR, keeping a single row per CDR3 protein. The table shows some 450,000 distinct CDR3 sequences, with under 20% occurring only once. This CDR3 spans 14 amino acids. The germline V and J ends were trimmed by 0 bases and 4 bases, with 9 bases remaining between them. Germline loops: CDR1 LGHNA, CDR2 YNFKEQ. A remark on this clonotype: Its antigen is undetermined.

This TCR was recovered from a man between 18 and 29 years old who had mild COVID-19 (a few samples of this study predate the infection). Cell type and time point are not known. The chain uses TRBV4-2 and TRBJ1-1; D not resolved. Input material: PBMCs or a T cell subset sorted from them (not recorded which). CDR3 DNA: TGTGCCAGCAGCCAAGAGTTGGGGATCACTGAAGCTTTCTTT. As protein: CASSQELGITEAFF.